This TCR beta chain was captured in a study of CD8+CD57+ T cells in acquired aplastic anemia. Across the whole study: DNA recovered from sorted CD4+ and CD8+ cells had a mean of about 3.5 ug. CD4+ cell libraries from healthy donors averaged approximately 10 million reads.

Study outcomes and limitations: Simpson's diversity of CD8+ cells was not significantly different in patients compared with controls. The number of CD8+ CDR3 sequences shared by patients and controls was about 27.

The V end lost 8 bases, the J end lost 4 bases, and 11 bases lay between the germline ends. CDR1 and CDR2 from the germline V gene are SEHNR and FQNEAQ (reference sequence). This CDR3 comprises 12 residues. The template for TCR beta VDJ and CDR3 sequence profiling was genomic DNA. Using its own MiXCR run on the reads, TCRdb lists one record per CDR3 protein. This table holds 200,000 to 250,000 distinct CDR3 sequences, roughly 55% found once. As to this clonotype: Its antigen is as yet unknown.

The source of this sequence is a human donor in good health. Sample: sorted CD4+, CD8+, or CD8+CD57+ T cells (not recorded which) from PBMCs. The chain combines TRBV7-9 with TRBJ1-1; D is unclear. The CDR3 nucleotides are TGTGCCAGCGTCGACCTCGGCACTGAAGCTTTCTTT. Amino acids: CASVDLGTEAFF.